These 25 T cell receptor beta chains came from one sample sequenced in a study of T-cell memory formation after mild COVID-19. TCRdb independently ran MiXCR on the 5' RACE reads; one entry per CDR3 protein. Here the sample spans hundreds of thousands of distinct CDR3 sequences, 14% being singletons. The sequenced sample consisted of PBMCs or a T cell subset sorted from them (not recorded which). Receptors originate from a young man who had mild COVID-19 (a few samples of this study predate the infection). Cell type and time point are not known.

In its sample, this clonotype was seen a few times. The rearrangement uses TRBV4-1 and TRBJ2-3; D is possibly TRBD2 (5 bases). V lost 8 bases, J lost 2 bases, and 11 bases lay in between. The CDR3 extends over 13 amino acids. Germline CDR1 and CDR2: MGHRA and YSYEKL. In DNA form, the CDR3 reads TGCGCCAGCGCCCGGGATCTCACAGATACGCAGTATTTT. This sequence encodes CASARDLTDTQYF.

This clonotype was counted only a few times. The chain links TRBV5-1 to TRBJ1-4, with 8 bases fitting TRBD1. V was pared by 1 base and J by 8 bases, with 4 bases of the junction left unmatched. The CDR3 contains 14 residues. Germline CDR1 and CDR2: SGHRS and YFSETQ. CDR3 residues: CASSLFRGQEKLFF. Here the CDR3 DNA reads TGCGCCAGCAGCTTGTTCAGGGGGCAGGAAAAACTGTTTTTT.

A few counts support this clonotype. The gene calls are TRBV11-2 and TRBJ2-7; 8 nucleotides align to TRBD1. Germline V gene sequence: CDR1 SGHAT, CDR2 FQNNGV. Trimming at V came to 4 bases and at J to 6 bases, leaving 5 bases not matched to a gene. The CDR3 has 13 amino acids. CDR3 DNA sequence: TGTGCCAGCAGCTGGACAGGGCGAGGCGAGCAGTACGTC. This gives the protein CASSWTGRGEQYV.

The rearrangement links TRBV27 to TRBJ2-7; 10 bases fit TRBD1. J gave up 6 bases and V 5 bases, and 4 bases lay outside the gene matches. Germline loops: CDR1 MNHEY, CDR2 SMNVEV (reference sequence). This CDR3 spans 13 amino acids. The CDR3 nucleotides read TGTGCCAGCAGTCCCCGGACAGGGGGCGAGCAGTACGTC. It encodes CASSPRTGGEQYV.

In its sample, this clonotype was seen a few times. The gene calls are TRBV7-9 and TRBJ2-5; D gene ambiguous. With 5 bases removed from V and 5 bases from J, the gap between germline ends came to 9 bases. The germline V gene encodes CDR1 SEHNR and CDR2 FQNEAQ (reference sequence). The CDR3 spans 12 residues. CDR3 loop: CASSAQPETQYF. CDR3 nucleotide sequence: TGTGCCAGCAGCGCACAACCTGAGACCCAGTACTTC.

This clonotype has a count of ten or more. The chain couples TRBV5-1 to TRBJ2-1, with D unclear. This CDR3 contains 14 residues. Trimming cost V 0 bases and J 6 bases, with 10 bases left between them. The germline V gene has CDR1 SGHRS and CDR2 YFSETQ. In nucleotides, the CDR3 is TGCGCCAGCAGCTTGGCCCCCGAACTCAATGAGCAGTTCTTC. This encodes CASSLAPELNEQFF.

This clonotype was counted only a few times. V gene TRBV2 combines with J gene TRBJ2-5; TRBD1 or TRBD2 may be the D gene (5 bases each). The V gene's germline CDR1 is SNHLY and CDR2 FYNNEI. The CDR3 length is 14 residues. The V gene lost 0 bases and the J gene lost 5 bases, with 10 bases spanning the gap. CDR3 DNA sequence: TGTGCCAGCAGTGAAGCGGGGGTGGGGGAGACCCAGTACTTC. It yields the protein CASSEAGVGETQYF.

This clonotype was recorded many times. The genes are TRBV5-1 and TRBJ2-7; TRBD1 aligns across 8 bases. Trimming at V came to 5 bases and at J to 5 bases, leaving 9 bases not matched to a gene. Germline V gives CDR1 SGHRS, CDR2 YFSETQ. The CDR3 has 14 amino acids. DNA of the CDR3: TGCGCCAGCAGGGAGATCCCAGGGGGCAACGAGCAGTACTTC. Its translation is CASREIPGGNEQYF. Drawing the rest from reference TRBV5-1 and TRBJ2-7, the complete variable domain is KAGVTQTPRYLIKTRGQQVTLSCSPISGHRSVSWYQQTPGQGLQFLFEYFSETQRNKGNFPGRFSGRQFSNSRSEMNVSTLELGDSALYLCASREIPGGNEQYFGPGTRLTVT.

This clonotype was observed a handful of times. V gene TRBV11-1 combines with J gene TRBJ2-1; D unresolved. V dropped 2 bases and J dropped 9 bases, with 8 bases sitting between them. Germline values: CDR1 SGHAT, CDR2 FQDESV (reference sequence). The CDR3 contains 12 residues. Here the CDR3 DNA reads TGTGCCAGCAGCTTATCTTCAGTTGAGCAGTTCTTC. Encoded protein: CASSLSSVEQFF.

This chain joins TRBV4-3 and TRBJ1-2; a weak D match, TRBD1 (5 bases). Per the germline V gene, CDR1 is LGHNA and CDR2 is YSLEER. With 0 bases removed from V and 8 bases from J, the gap between germline ends came to 16 bases. The CDR3 runs 15 residues. The CDR3 DNA is TGCGCCAGCAGCCAAGAACAGGACTCGTTCCAAGGCTACACCTTC. Translation: CASSQEQDSFQGYTF.

This clonotype was detected a few times. This chain joins TRBV20-1 and TRBJ1-5, with D possibly being TRBD1 (6 bases). V was cut by 3 bases and J by 0 bases, with 12 bases left in between. Germline CDR1 and CDR2: DFQATT and SNEGSKA (reference sequence). The CDR3 covers 15 residues. The CDR3 is CSASKGTPSNQPQHF. DNA of the CDR3: TGCAGTGCTAGCAAGGGGACACCTAGCAATCAGCCCCAGCATTTT.

The sample holds many counts of this clonotype. This chain connects TRBV15 to TRBJ1-6, with D possibly TRBD1 on 5 matching bases. Trimming left V 4 bases short and J 9 bases short, with 16 bases between. CDR1 LNHNV and CDR2 YYDKDF come from the germline V gene (reference sequence). This CDR3 region has 15 residues. The CDR3 region is CATSTRDPGFSPLHF. DNA of the CDR3: TGTGCCACCAGCACCAGGGACCCTGGTTTTTCACCCCTCCACTTT.

This clonotype was observed a few times. CDR3 region: CASSLAGRNSPLHF. The CDR3 DNA sequence: TGTGCCAGCAGCTTAGCGGGGAGGAATTCACCCCTCCACTTT. The J gene is TRBJ1-6, the V gene TRBV7-2; D is uncertain. Between the trimmed V and J ends, which lost 0 bases and 7 bases, there was a span of 7 bases. The CDR3 is 14 residues long. CDR1 and CDR2 (germline): SGHTA, FQGNSA.

The chain couples TRBV7-3 to TRBJ2-5, with 9 positions matching TRBD2. V lost 5 bases to trimming and J lost 5 bases; unmatched junction nucleotides: 3. The CDR3 runs to 13 residues. CDR1 and CDR2 (germline): SGHTA, FQGTGA. The CDR3 DNA sequence: TGTGCCAGCAGCCTAGGACTAGCGGAGACCCAGTACTTC. It codes for CASSLGLAETQYF.

The V call is TRBV6-5, the J call TRBJ1-2; TRBD1 might be the D (6 bases). The V end lost 0 bases, the J end lost 8 bases, and 16 bases lay between the germline ends. The CDR3 is made up of 15 amino acids. CDR1 is MNHEY, CDR2 SVGAGI, per germline. The CDR3 loop reads CASSYSQGTLTGYTF. For the CDR3, the DNA is TGTGCCAGCAGTTACTCCCAGGGGACGTTGACCGGCTACACCTTC.

The chain links TRBV6-5 to TRBJ2-1, with D perhaps TRBD2 (6 bases). Trimming took 0 bases from V and 0 from J, leaving 12 bases between them. The CDR3 runs to 17 residues. Germline loops: CDR1 MNHEY, CDR2 SVGAGI. The chain's CDR3 is CASSYSGLPSSYNEQFF. CDR3 bases: TGTGCCAGCAGTTACTCGGGACTGCCGAGCTCCTACAATGAGCAGTTCTTC.

The V and J genes are TRBV2 and TRBJ2-7; possibly TRBD1 for D (6 bases). Germline V gene sequence: CDR1 SNHLY, CDR2 FYNNEI. Trimming removed 11 bases from V and 3 bases from J, with 14 bases in between. The CDR3 consists of 12 residues. CDR3 DNA sequence: TGTGCCGTCCGGGACAACGTCTACGAGCAGTACGTC. This translates into CAVRDNVYEQYV.

This clonotype has a handful of counts. The chain joins TRBV5-1 to TRBJ2-3; TRBD1 matches at 8 bases. The V gene end was trimmed by 4 bases and the J gene end by 3 bases; junction bases not matched to a gene: 4. Germline CDR1 SGHRS, CDR2 YFSETQ. The CDR3 has 14 residues. CDR3 nucleotides: TGCGCCAGCAGCGGACAGGGTGGGACAGATACGCAGTATTTT. Translated, it gives CASSGQGGTDTQYF.

The chain couples TRBV9 to TRBJ2-5, with D possibly matching TRBD1 (5 bases). Germline CDR1 reads SGDLS; CDR2 reads YYNGEE. V was clipped by 0 bases and J by 7 bases, with 13 bases between them. The CDR3 spans 14 residues. This CDR3 reads CASSVAGALGTQYF. The CDR3 nucleotides are TGTGCCAGCAGCGTAGCTGGGGCCCTTGGGACCCAGTACTTC.

This clonotype has a handful of counts. The V call is TRBV7-6, the J call TRBJ1-6; D gene unclear. The V gene's germline CDR1 is SGHVS and CDR2 FNYEAQ. Trimming took 5 bases from V and 9 from J, leaving 11 bases between them. CDR3 length: 13 amino acids. Here the CDR3 reads CASSPGLSSPLHF. Here the CDR3 DNA reads TGTGCCAGCAGCCCTGGACTTAGTTCACCCCTCCACTTT. Together with reference TRBV7-6 and TRBJ1-6, the CDR3 gives the full variable domain: GAGVSQSPRYKVTKRGQDVALRCDPISGHVSLYWYRQALGQGPEFLTYFNYEAQQDKSGLPNDRFSAERPEGSISTLTIQRTEQRDSAMYRCASSPGLSSPLHFGNGTRLTVT.

This clonotype came up a few times. The chain recombines TRBV7-9 with TRBJ1-1; no reliable D call. CDR1 and CDR2 from the germline V gene are SEHNR and FQNEAQ (reference sequence). This CDR3 region has 13 residues. The V and J ends lost 5 bases and 9 bases respectively, with 16 bases between them. CDR3 sequence reads: CASSQEGASQAFF. CDR3 sequence (DNA): TGTGCCAGCAGCCAAGAGGGAGCTTCTCAAGCTTTCTTT.

The chain uses TRBV12-3 or TRBV12-4 and TRBJ1-2; D remains ambiguous. The ends were cut back, 3 bases at V and 2 bases at J, with 7 bases in the middle. CDR3 length: 13 amino acids. The CDR3 DNA follows: TGTGCCAGCAGTTTCGAGGGCAACTATGGCTACACCTTC. Protein: CASSFEGNYGYTF.

This rearrangement joins TRBV20-1 to TRBJ2-1, with 7 bases that match TRBD1. Germline trimming cut 1 base from V and 0 bases from J; bases unmatched to any gene: 6. The CDR3 length is 16 residues. Germline V gene lookup returns CDR1 DFQATT and CDR2 SNEGSKA (reference sequence). The CDR3 DNA sequence: TGCAGTGCTAGAGGATACAGGGGCAGCTCCTACAATGAGCAGTTCTTC. Translating gives CSARGYRGSSYNEQFF.

A few counts support this clonotype. V gene TRBV7-9 combines with J gene TRBJ2-5; D is unclear. The germline V gene has CDR1 SEHNR and CDR2 FQNEAQ (reference sequence). V lost 3 bases and J 1 base, leaving 9 bases between the germline ends. This CDR3 contains 14 residues. The CDR3 reads CASSLSPFQETQYF. CDR3 in DNA: TGTGCCAGCAGCTTGAGTCCCTTCCAAGAGACCCAGTACTTC.

This clonotype has at least ten counts. V gene TRBV18 combines with J gene TRBJ2-1; 8 bases are a match to TRBD2. Trimming took 4 bases from V and 2 from J; bases not matched to a gene: 1. The CDR3 length is 14 residues. The germline V gene has CDR1 KGHSH and CDR2 LQKENI. This CDR3 is CASSLAGTYNEQFF. CDR3 bases: TGTGCCAGCTCACTAGCGGGAACCTACAATGAGCAGTTCTTC.